The 27 T cell receptor beta chains below come from one sample, sequenced in a study of regulatory T cells in long-lasting Graves disease. Noted time point: persistent/refractory GD, antithyroid drugs over 5 years with positive TRAb. PBMCs were the source of the RNA used for TCR sequencing. Library construction for TCR beta used iRepertoire HTBI primers and Arm-PCR of CDR3 regions. Each CDR3 protein is one row after TCRdb ran MiXCR on the multiplex PCR reads. The repertoire holds 310,000 or so distinct CDR3 sequences, with roughly a fifth as singletons. This specimen consisted of peripheral blood mononuclear cells (PBMCs), obtained when the disease was refractory, from a patient treated with antithyroid drugs. Receptors originate from a female donor with Graves disease.

V usage is TRBV18 and J usage is TRBJ2-7; 8 bases are a match to TRBD1. The germline gives CDR1 KGHSH, CDR2 LQKENI. This CDR3 is built from 17 residues. J gave up 2 bases and V 4 bases, and 13 bases lay outside the gene matches. Here the CDR3 reads CASSQLHGQGATYEQYF. The CDR3, as DNA: TGTGCCAGCTCACAATTACATGGGCAGGGGGCAACCTACGAGCAGTACTTC.

This clonotype was counted between two and nine times. The rearrangement uses TRBV7-2 and TRBJ2-2, with D unclear. CDR1 is SGHTA and CDR2 is FQGNSA in the germline V gene. The CDR3 has 13 amino acids. The germline V and J ends were trimmed by 2 bases and 6 bases, with 7 bases remaining between them. The CDR3 region is CASSLTYAGELFF. The CDR3 DNA follows: TGTGCCAGCAGCTTAACGTATGCCGGGGAGCTGTTTTTT.

The chain employs TRBV29-1 and TRBJ2-5, with TRBD2 identical over 8 bases. V was pared by 6 bases and J by 2 bases, with 14 bases of the junction left unmatched. This CDR3 has 16 amino acids. Germline lookup yields CDR1 SQVTM and CDR2 ANQGSEA. The CDR3 loop is CSVSFASSGTQETQYF. Written as DNA, the CDR3 is TGCAGCGTGTCCTTTGCAAGTAGCGGGACACAAGAGACCCAGTACTTC.

This clonotype came up many times. The chain joins TRBV6-1 to TRBJ2-7; 7 bases match TRBD2. V shed 6 bases and J 6 bases; nucleotides not matched to a gene: 20. CDR1 is MNHNS, CDR2 SASEGT, per germline. This CDR3 is built from 17 residues. CDR3 DNA: TGTGCCAGCAGATCCCTTACTCTAGCGGCCCCTGAGCGCGAGCAGTACTTC. Translating it yields CASRSLTLAAPEREQYF.

The sample holds a few counts of this clonotype. This chain connects TRBV27 to TRBJ1-2; TRBD1 agrees at 8 bases. V lost 7 bases to trimming and J lost 1 base; unmatched junction nucleotides: 8. The CDR3 covers 15 residues. Germline values: CDR1 MNHEY, CDR2 SMNVEV (reference sequence). The CDR3 sequence: CASTPGQGGNYGYTF. The CDR3 DNA reads TGTGCCAGCACCCCTGGACAGGGAGGTAACTATGGCTACACCTTC.

J is TRBJ2-5 and V is TRBV5-1; TRBD1 aligns across 7 bases. Germline V gives CDR1 SGHRS, CDR2 YFSETQ. The CDR3 extends over 15 amino acids. V lost 3 bases to trimming and J lost 2 bases; unmatched junction nucleotides: 7. CDR3 protein: CASSSTPGGQETQYF. DNA for the CDR3: TGCGCCAGCAGCTCAACCCCAGGGGGTCAAGAGACCCAGTACTTC.

In its sample, this clonotype was seen many times. The CDR3 DNA is TGTGCCTGGAGTCGGGGGGGGTCATCCGGCACTGAAGCTTTCTTT. The encoded protein is CAWSRGGSSGTEAFF. The chain couples TRBV30 to TRBJ1-1; D may be TRBD1 (5 bases). Germline V CDR1 and CDR2: GTSNPN, SVGIG (reference sequence). Trimming took off 2 bases at V and 4 bases at J, with 17 bases between the two ends. The CDR3 has 15 amino acids. Filled out from reference TRBV30 and TRBJ1-1, the complete variable domain reads SQTIHQWPATLVQPVGSPLSLECTVEGTSNPNLYWYRQAAGRGLQLLFYSVGIGQISSEVPQNLSASRPQDRQFILSSKKLLLSDSGFYLCAWSRGGSSGTEAFFGQGTRLTVV.

The V call is TRBV5-1, the J call TRBJ2-2, with 10 bases matching TRBD2. The germline V gene encodes CDR1 SGHRS and CDR2 YFSETQ. V was clipped by 6 bases and J by 2 bases; unmatched bases: 7. This CDR3 contains 16 residues. In DNA, the CDR3 is TGCGCCAGCACCAATAGCGGGAGGCCTAACACCGGGGAGCTGTTTTTT. Protein product: CASTNSGRPNTGELFF.

V gene TRBV7-2 combines with J gene TRBJ2-1; 13 bases match TRBD2. The V segment lost 6 bases and the J segment 7 bases; nucleotides outside the gene matches: 3. Germline CDR1 reads SGHTA; CDR2 reads FQGNSA. The CDR3 length is 14 residues. CDR3 DNA: TGTGCCAGCAGGAAACTAGCGGGAGGGAATGAGCAGTTCTTC. This gives the protein CASRKLAGGNEQFF. The full variable domain, completed using reference TRBV7-2 and TRBJ2-1, is GAGVSQSPSNKVTEKGKDVELRCDPISGHTALYWYRQSLGQGLEFLIYFQGNSAPDKSGLPSDRFSAERTGGSVSTLTIQRTQQEDSAVYLCASRKLAGGNEQFFGPGTRLTVL.

V gene TRBV10-3 combines with J gene TRBJ2-2, with TRBD2 as a possible D gene (6 bases). Trimming took 0 bases from V and 5 from J, leaving 7 bases between them. The CDR3 is 14 residues long. In germline, CDR1 is ENHRY, CDR2 SYGVKD. The chain's CDR3 is CAISESAGTGELFF. The DNA for the CDR3 is TGTGCCATCAGTGAGTCTGCGGGAACCGGGGAGCTGTTTTTT.

This clonotype was counted a few times. Possible read error: a much larger clone is one base away. The chain employs TRBV6-2 or TRBV6-3 and TRBJ2-7; 9 bases are shared with TRBD2. Trimming cost V 4 bases and J 5 bases; bases outside gene matches: 3. Germline assignment: CDR1 MNHEY and CDR2 SVGEGT. The length of the CDR3 is 13 residues. The DNA of the CDR3 is TGTGCCAGCAGTTTTAGCGGGAGCGACGAGCAGTACTTC. It yields the protein CASSFSGSDEQYF.

This clonotype was picked up many times. The chain combines TRBV18 with TRBJ1-5; weak D call: TRBD1 (6 bases). Germline-derived CDR1 and CDR2 are KGHSH and LQKENI. Trimming took off 3 bases at V and 3 bases at J, with 9 bases between the two ends. This CDR3 comprises 14 residues. This chain's CDR3 is CASSPQGNNQPQHF. CDR3 in DNA: TGTGCCAGCTCACCTCAGGGGAACAATCAGCCCCAGCATTTT.

The chain employs TRBV30 and TRBJ2-2; TRBD2 is a possible D gene (6 bases). Germline V gives CDR1 GTSNPN, CDR2 SVGIG (reference sequence). Trimming cost V 4 bases and J 2 bases, with 8 bases left between them. This CDR3 has 13 amino acids. This CDR3 reads CAWTGVNTGELFF. DNA of the CDR3: TGTGCCTGGACGGGAGTAAACACCGGGGAGCTGTTTTTT.

V usage is TRBV6-2 or TRBV6-3 and J usage is TRBJ2-7; possible D gene TRBD2, 5 bases. The V gene's germline CDR1 is MNHEY and CDR2 SVGEGT. This CDR3 is built from 11 residues. V dropped 8 bases and J dropped 6 bases, with 11 bases sitting between them. The CDR3 nucleotides are TGTGCCAGCTGTGGAGAGGGCGAGCAGTACTTC. This gives the protein CASCGEGEQYF.

This clonotype was counted many times. The rearrangement uses TRBV5-5 and TRBJ1-1; D is uncertain. With 0 bases removed from V and 4 bases from J, the gap between germline ends came to 10 bases. Germline CDR1 and CDR2: SGHKS and YYEKEE (reference sequence). The CDR3 extends over 14 amino acids. This chain's CDR3 is CASSLAGVPTEAFF. The CDR3 DNA reads as TGTGCCAGCAGCTTGGCTGGAGTCCCCACTGAAGCTTTCTTT. Full variable domain (outside the CDR3, taken from reference TRBV5-5 and TRBJ1-1): DAGVTQSPTHLIKTRGQQVTLRCSPISGHKSVSWYQQVLGQGPQFIFQYYEKEERGRGNFPDRFSARQFPNYSSELNVNALLLGDSALYLCASSLAGVPTEAFFGQGTRLTVV.

This clonotype occurred many times. The chain links TRBV28 to TRBJ2-7, with TRBD1 as a possible D gene (6 bases). Between the trimmed V and J ends, which lost 6 bases and 3 bases, there was a span of 12 bases. CDR1 is MDHEN, CDR2 SYDVKM, per germline. This CDR3 has 13 residues. CDR3 sequence: CASSNDRNYEQYF. The CDR3 nucleotides read TGTGCCAGCAGCAACGACAGGAACTACGAGCAGTACTTC. Filled out from reference TRBV28 and TRBJ2-7, the complete variable domain reads DVKVTQSSRYLVKRTGEKVFLECVQDMDHENMFWYRQDPGLGLRLIYFSYDVKMKEKGDIPEGYSVSREKKERFSLILESASTNQTSMYLCASSNDRNYEQYFGPGTRLTVT.

This clonotype was seen repeatedly, ten times or more. This chain joins TRBV30 and TRBJ1-1; D remains unclear. This CDR3 has 13 amino acids. Trimming cost V 1 base and J 3 bases, with 9 bases left between them. Germline loops: CDR1 GTSNPN, CDR2 SVGIG (reference sequence). The CDR3 loop reads CAWSALDYTEAFF. CDR3 bases: TGTGCCTGGAGTGCTCTAGACTACACTGAAGCTTTCTTT.

At least ten counts were recorded for this clonotype. The chain is built from TRBV18 and TRBJ1-5; D not resolved. The V and J ends lost 3 bases and 0 bases respectively, with 9 bases between them. This CDR3 has 15 residues. CDR1 and CDR2 (germline): KGHSH, LQKENI. CDR3 nucleotide sequence: TGTGCCAGCTCACCCGGGGTAGGTAGCAATCAGCCCCAGCATTTT. This codes for CASSPGVGSNQPQHF.

V usage is TRBV6-5 and J usage is TRBJ2-4; D may be TRBD2 (5 bases). Deletions cut 4 bases from V and 12 bases from J, with 13 bases between. This CDR3 contains 12 residues. Germline V CDR1 and CDR2: MNHEY, SVGAGI. CDR3 residues: CASSSTLGDQYF. The CDR3 DNA is TGTGCCAGCAGTTCGACCCTCGGGGATCAGTACTTC.

The chain uses TRBV27 and TRBJ2-2, with D uncertain. This CDR3 has 10 residues. Germline V gene data show CDR1 as MNHEY and CDR2 as SMNVEV (reference sequence). V was shortened by 3 bases and J by 7 bases, with 0 bases between the two germline ends. The CDR3 DNA sequence: TGTGCCAGCAGTTTCGGGGAGCTGTTTTTT. Encoded protein: CASSFGELFF.

V gene TRBV6-4 combines with J gene TRBJ2-3, with unresolved D. The CDR3 loop spans 14 amino acids. Germline V lookup: CDR1 MRHNA, CDR2 SNTAGT. Trimming left V 6 bases short and J 1 base short, with 11 bases between. The CDR3 region is CASRLETGTDTQYF. The CDR3 DNA follows: TGTGCCAGCAGATTAGAAACAGGCACAGATACGCAGTATTTT.

This clonotype appeared many times. The chain combines TRBV6-1 with TRBJ1-1; D gene unclear. Per the germline V gene, CDR1 is MNHNS and CDR2 is SASEGT. The CDR3 has 13 residues. V dropped 9 bases and J dropped 1 base, with 12 bases sitting between them. CDR3 nucleotides: TGTGCCAGTACCACGGACGGGAACACTGAAGCTTTCTTT. It encodes CASTTDGNTEAFF.

Only one count was recorded for this clonotype. An end of the junction does not agree with germline; a read error may underlie this. This chain uses TRBV28 with TRBJ2-1; no clear D. Germline V gene sequence: CDR1 MDHEN, CDR2 SYDVKM. The CDR3 extends over 10 amino acids. DNA of the CDR3: TGTGCCACCCGACGGCTTTCTCTGGTCTTC. It encodes CATRRLSLVF.

This clonotype was counted a few times. The chain uses TRBV4-1 and TRBJ2-5; D is possibly TRBD2 (5 bases). CDR1 MGHRA and CDR2 YSYEKL come from the germline V gene. This CDR3 spans 13 amino acids. V was trimmed by 4 bases and J by 5 bases, leaving 11 bases between them. The CDR3 loop is CASSPRLSETQYF. CDR3 sequence (DNA): TGCGCCAGCAGCCCCCGACTATCGGAGACCCAGTACTTC.

This clonotype has only a few counts. The chain couples TRBV29-1 to TRBJ1-1; TRBD1 might be the D (5 bases). The CDR3 is made up of 13 amino acids. Germline CDR1 is SQVTM and CDR2 is ANQGSEA. V was cut by 6 bases and J by 0 bases, with 11 bases left in between. The CDR3: CSVGTNMNTEAFF. CDR3 DNA sequence: TGCAGCGTGGGGACGAATATGAACACTGAAGCTTTCTTT.

This clonotype was observed many times. The J gene is TRBJ1-2, the V gene TRBV7-2; no definite D call. This CDR3 region has 13 residues. Germline CDR1 is SGHTA and CDR2 is FQGNSA. The V gene lost 3 bases and the J gene lost 4 bases, with 9 bases spanning the gap. CDR3 bases: TGTGCCAGCAGCTTTGACTCCTCCTATGGCTACACCTTC. Residues: CASSFDSSYGYTF.

Details on this clonotype: A clone one base away is much larger, so this may be a read error. This chain links TRBV30 with TRBJ1-4, with 7 bases identical to TRBD1. Germline CDR1 reads GTSNPN; CDR2 reads SVGIG (reference sequence). This CDR3 comprises 14 residues. In DNA form, the CDR3 reads TGTGCCTGGAGTGTTAACAGGGGTAATGAAAAAATGTTTTTT. Protein product: CAWSVNRGNEKMFF.